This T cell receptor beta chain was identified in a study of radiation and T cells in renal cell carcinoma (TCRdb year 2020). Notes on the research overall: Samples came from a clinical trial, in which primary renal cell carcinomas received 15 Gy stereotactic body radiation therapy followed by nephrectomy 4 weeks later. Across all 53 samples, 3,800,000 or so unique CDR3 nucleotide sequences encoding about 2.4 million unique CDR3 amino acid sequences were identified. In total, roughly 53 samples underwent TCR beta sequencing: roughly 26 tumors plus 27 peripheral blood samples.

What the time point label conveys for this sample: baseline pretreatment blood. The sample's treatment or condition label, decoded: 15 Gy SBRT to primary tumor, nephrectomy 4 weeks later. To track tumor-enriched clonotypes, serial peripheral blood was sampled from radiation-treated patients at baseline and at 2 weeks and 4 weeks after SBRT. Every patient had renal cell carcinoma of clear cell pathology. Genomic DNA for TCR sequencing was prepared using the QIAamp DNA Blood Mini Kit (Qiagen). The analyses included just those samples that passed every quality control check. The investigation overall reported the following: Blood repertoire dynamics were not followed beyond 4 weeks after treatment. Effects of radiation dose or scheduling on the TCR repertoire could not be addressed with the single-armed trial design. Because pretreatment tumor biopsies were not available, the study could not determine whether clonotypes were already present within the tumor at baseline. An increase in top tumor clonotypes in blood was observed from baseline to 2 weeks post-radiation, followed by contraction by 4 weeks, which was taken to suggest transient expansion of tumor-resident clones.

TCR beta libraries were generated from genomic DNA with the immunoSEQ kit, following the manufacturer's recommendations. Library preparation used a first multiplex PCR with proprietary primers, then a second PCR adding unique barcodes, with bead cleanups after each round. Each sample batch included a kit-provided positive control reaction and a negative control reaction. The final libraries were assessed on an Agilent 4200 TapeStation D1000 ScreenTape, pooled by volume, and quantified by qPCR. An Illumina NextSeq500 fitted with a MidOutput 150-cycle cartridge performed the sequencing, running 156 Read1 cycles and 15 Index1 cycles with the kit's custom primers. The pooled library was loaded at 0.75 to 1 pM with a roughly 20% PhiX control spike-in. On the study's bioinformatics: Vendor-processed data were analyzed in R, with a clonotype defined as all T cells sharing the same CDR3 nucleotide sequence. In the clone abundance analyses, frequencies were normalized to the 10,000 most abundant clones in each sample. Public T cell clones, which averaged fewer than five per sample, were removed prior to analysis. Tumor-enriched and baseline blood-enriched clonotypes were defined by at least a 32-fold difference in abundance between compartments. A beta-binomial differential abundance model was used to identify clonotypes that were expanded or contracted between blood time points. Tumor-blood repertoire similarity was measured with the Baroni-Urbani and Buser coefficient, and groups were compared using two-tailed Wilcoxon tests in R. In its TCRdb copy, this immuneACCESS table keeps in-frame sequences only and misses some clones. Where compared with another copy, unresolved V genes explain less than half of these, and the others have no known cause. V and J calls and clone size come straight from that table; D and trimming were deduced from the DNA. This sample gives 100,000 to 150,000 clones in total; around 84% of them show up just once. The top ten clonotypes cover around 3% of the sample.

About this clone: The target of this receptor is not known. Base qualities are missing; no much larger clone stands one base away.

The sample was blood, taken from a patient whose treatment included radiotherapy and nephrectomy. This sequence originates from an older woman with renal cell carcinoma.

The CDR3 amino acid sequence is: CASSIGGTGNQPQHF. The base sequence is TGTGCCAGTAGTATAGGCGGGACGGGGAATCAGCCCCAGCATTTT. The chain employs TRBV19 and TRBJ1-5; D gene: possibly TRBD1, on 5 matching bases. V is cut by 1 base and J by 4 bases, and the space between the germline ends is 11 bases. Per the germline V gene (reference sequence), LNHDA is the CDR1 and SQIVND is the CDR2. The CDR3 measures 15 amino acids from cysteine to phenylalanine. Here the CDR3 DNA is all that survives: 45 bases in frame from base 1.